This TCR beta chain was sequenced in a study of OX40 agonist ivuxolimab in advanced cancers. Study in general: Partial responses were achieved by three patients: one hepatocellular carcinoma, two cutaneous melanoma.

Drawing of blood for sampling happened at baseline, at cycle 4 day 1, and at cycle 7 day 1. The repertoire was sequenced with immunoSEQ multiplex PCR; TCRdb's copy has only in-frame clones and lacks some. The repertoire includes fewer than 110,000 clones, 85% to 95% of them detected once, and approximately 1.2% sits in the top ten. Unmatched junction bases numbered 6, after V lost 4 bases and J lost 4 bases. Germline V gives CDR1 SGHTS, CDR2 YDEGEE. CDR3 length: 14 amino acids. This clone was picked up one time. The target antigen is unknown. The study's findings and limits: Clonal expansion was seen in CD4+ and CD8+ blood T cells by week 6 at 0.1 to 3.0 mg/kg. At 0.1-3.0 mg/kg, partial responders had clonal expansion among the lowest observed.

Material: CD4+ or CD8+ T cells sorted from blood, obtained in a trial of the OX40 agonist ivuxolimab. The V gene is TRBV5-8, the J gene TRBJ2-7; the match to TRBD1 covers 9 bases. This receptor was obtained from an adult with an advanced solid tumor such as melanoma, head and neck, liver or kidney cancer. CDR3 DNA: TGTGCCAGCAGCCGGACAGGGGTTAGGTACGAGCAGTACTTC. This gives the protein CASSRTGVRYEQYF.